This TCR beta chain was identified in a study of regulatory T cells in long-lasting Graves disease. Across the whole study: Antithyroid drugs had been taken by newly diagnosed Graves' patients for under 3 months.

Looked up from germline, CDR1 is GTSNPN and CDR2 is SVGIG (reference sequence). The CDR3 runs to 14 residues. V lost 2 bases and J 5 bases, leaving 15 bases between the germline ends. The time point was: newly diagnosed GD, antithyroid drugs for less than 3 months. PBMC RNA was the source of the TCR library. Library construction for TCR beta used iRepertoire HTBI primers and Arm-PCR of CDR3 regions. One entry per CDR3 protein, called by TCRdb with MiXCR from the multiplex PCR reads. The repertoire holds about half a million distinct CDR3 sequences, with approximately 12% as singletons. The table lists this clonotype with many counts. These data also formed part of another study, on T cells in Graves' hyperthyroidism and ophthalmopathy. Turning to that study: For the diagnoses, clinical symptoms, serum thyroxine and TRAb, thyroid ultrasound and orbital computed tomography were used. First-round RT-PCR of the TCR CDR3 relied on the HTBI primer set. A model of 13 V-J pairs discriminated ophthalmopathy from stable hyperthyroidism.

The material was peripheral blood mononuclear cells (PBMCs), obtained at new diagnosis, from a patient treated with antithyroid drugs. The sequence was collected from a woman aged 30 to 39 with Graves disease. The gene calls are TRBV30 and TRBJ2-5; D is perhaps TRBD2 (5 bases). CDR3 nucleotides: TGTGCCTGGAGTCTAGGCAGGTCGGGGGAGACCCAGTACTTC. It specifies CAWSLGRSGETQYF.